Below are 16 T cell receptor beta chains sequenced from a single sample in a study of blood T cell repertoires in COVID-19. Sequencing used immunoSEQ multiplex PCR; TCRdb keeps in-frame clones, though not all of them. Of some 260,000 clones in the sample, about 90% were seen once. Sequenced input: peripheral blood. These receptors came from a man older than 75 with acute or convalescent COVID-19.

The CDR3 here is CASSPTASARMNTEAFF. The CDR3 DNA is TGTGCCAGCAGCCCGACGGCCTCGGCGAGGATGAACACTGAAGCTTTCTTT. The chain is built from TRBV7-9 and TRBJ1-1; unclear D gene. The CDR3 totals 17 residues. Trimming removed 5 bases from V and 0 bases from J, with 19 bases in between. Germline assignment: CDR1 SEHNR and CDR2 FQNEAQ (reference sequence).

The V and J genes are TRBV6-6 and TRBJ1-2, with TRBD1 matching over 9 bases. CDR3 size: 14 residues. The V gene's germline CDR1 is MNHNY and CDR2 SVGAGI (reference sequence). V was clipped by 7 bases and J by 6 bases; unmatched bases: 9. The CDR3 DNA is TGTGCCAGCATCCCCGGACAGGGGTTTAATGGCTACACCTTC. This gives the protein CASIPGQGFNGYTF.

The genes are TRBV5-4 and TRBJ2-1; 7 bases line up with TRBD2. With V trimmed by 5 bases and J by 4 bases, 12 bases remained unmatched. CDR3 size: 16 residues. The V gene's germline CDR1 is SGHNT and CDR2 YYREEE (reference sequence). The CDR3 is CASSRGLGEGYNEQFF. CDR3 nucleotides: TGTGCCAGCAGTCGAGGACTCGGGGAGGGTTACAATGAGCAGTTCTTC.

The chain is built from TRBV4-3 and TRBJ2-1, with TRBD2 matching over 9 bases. This CDR3 comprises 15 residues. J gave up 10 bases and V 4 bases, and 11 bases lay outside the gene matches. The germline gives CDR1 LGHNA, CDR2 YSLEER. The CDR3 nucleotides read TGCGCCAGCAGCCCGCAGAATAGCGGGGGTTGGGAGCAGTTCTTC. This encodes CASSPQNSGGWEQFF.

This chain uses TRBV4-2 with TRBJ2-3; 10 nucleotides agree with TRBD2. V was clipped by 0 bases and J by 1 base; unmatched bases: 10. The CDR3 covers 19 residues. Per the germline V gene, CDR1 is LGHNA and CDR2 is YNFKEQ. The CDR3 DNA follows: TGTGCCAGCAGCCAAGAGGCTAGCGGGGGATTCTCGCGCACAGATACGCAGTATTTT. Its protein is CASSQEASGGFSRTDTQYF.

This chain connects TRBV3-1 (or the pseudogene TRBV3-2) to TRBJ2-5; 12 bases match TRBD2. The CDR3 covers 17 residues. The V gene's germline CDR1 is LGHDT and CDR2 YNNKEL (reference sequence). V shed 3 bases, J shed 7 bases, and the junction held 12 bases outside the gene matches. CDR3 DNA: TGTGCCAGCAGCCACCACCGTCTAGCGGGAGGGCCCCGGACCCAGTACTTC. Its protein is CASSHHRLAGGPRTQYF.

This chain joins TRBV5-1 and TRBJ2-5; D gene uncertain. V was clipped by 7 bases and J by 1 base, with 20 bases between them. The CDR3 has 16 amino acids. Germline V gene data show CDR1 as SGHRS and CDR2 as YFSETQ. CDR3 sequence reads: CASAYTPTAGQETQYF. For the CDR3, the DNA is TGCGCCAGCGCCTACACCCCCACGGCAGGCCAAGAGACCCAGTACTTC.

The chain carries TRBV5-1 and TRBJ2-7; D might be TRBD2 (6 bases). Trimming took 4 bases from V and 5 from J, leaving 25 bases between them. This CDR3 spans 17 amino acids. Germline CDR1 is SGHRS and CDR2 is YFSETQ. Here the CDR3 reads CASSPSGAGSSNNEQYF. CDR3 coding DNA: TGCGCCAGCAGCCCGTCTGGTGCGGGATCTTCTAATAACGAGCAGTACTTC.

The chain combines TRBV15 with TRBJ2-2; TRBD1 matches 9 bases. V trimming: 6 bases; J trimming: 5 bases; junction bases outside the gene matches: 10. Germline CDR1 is LNHNV and CDR2 is YYDKDF (reference sequence). This CDR3 comprises 16 residues. The chain's CDR3 is CATRGAGTGSTGELFF. CDR3 nucleotides: TGTGCCACCAGAGGGGCGGGGACAGGGAGTACCGGGGAGCTGTTTTTT.

The rearrangement links TRBV19 to TRBJ1-2; TRBD1 might be the D (6 bases). Trimming stripped 9 bases from V and 5 bases from J, with 16 bases between. Germline V gives CDR1 LNHDA, CDR2 SQIVND (reference sequence). The CDR3 spans 13 residues. The CDR3 region has the DNA TGTGCCAGCTCTACAGGGACCTCTTATGGCTACACCTTC. Translating gives CASSTGTSYGYTF.

The chain employs TRBV5-4 and TRBJ1-2; 9 bases match TRBD1. V gave up 4 bases and J gave up 3 bases; unmatched junction bases: 4. Germline values: CDR1 SGHNT, CDR2 YYREEE (reference sequence). The CDR3 is 14 amino acids. This CDR3 is CASSGTGIDYGYTF. The CDR3 coding sequence is TGTGCCAGCAGCGGGACAGGGATCGACTATGGCTACACCTTC.

The CDR3 protein is CASSLLSGGDKNIQYF. Here the CDR3 DNA reads TGTGCCAGCAGCTTACTTAGCGGGGGGGACAAAAACATTCAGTACTTC. This rearrangement joins TRBV7-8 to TRBJ2-4, with 11 bases that match TRBD2. The CDR3 has 16 residues. Germline V CDR1 and CDR2: SGHVS, FQNEAQ. Losses at the gene ends were 2 bases for V and 3 bases for J; bases not matched to a gene: 3.

The chain uses TRBV5-5 and TRBJ1-1; 7 bases agree with TRBD1. Trimming cost V 4 bases and J 1 base; bases outside gene matches: 4. In germline, CDR1 is SGHKS, CDR2 YYEKEE (reference sequence). This CDR3 has 14 amino acids. The CDR3 loop is CASSHRDRNTEAFF. Written as DNA, the CDR3 is TGTGCCAGCAGCCACCGGGACAGGAACACTGAAGCTTTCTTT.

The gene calls are TRBV4-1 and TRBJ1-2; 8 bases map to TRBD1. Germline assignment: CDR1 MGHRA and CDR2 YSYEKL. V shed 0 bases and J 11 bases; nucleotides not matched to a gene: 11. The CDR3 is made up of 15 amino acids. In DNA form, the CDR3 reads TGCGCCAGCAGCCAAGACCCCCCGGGACAGGTAGATTACACCTTC. Translating it yields CASSQDPPGQVDYTF.

The rearrangement joins TRBV11-2 to TRBJ2-1; no firm D call. V was clipped by 4 bases and J by 8 bases, with 18 bases between them. Looked up from germline, CDR1 is SGHAT and CDR2 is FQNNGV. This CDR3 has 15 residues. CDR3 DNA sequence: TGTGCCAGCAGCTCCCCCAGGCACCTTAATGATGAGCAGTTCTTC. Protein product: CASSSPRHLNDEQFF.

V is TRBV7-9 and J is TRBJ2-1, with TRBD2 matching over 11 bases. The CDR3 totals 15 residues. J gave up 5 bases and V 1 base, and 1 base lay outside the gene matches. Looked up from germline, CDR1 is SEHNR and CDR2 is FQNEAQ (reference sequence). DNA of the CDR3: TGTGCCAGCAGCTTAGGGGGACTAGCGGACAATGAGCAGTTCTTC. Amino acid sequence: CASSLGGLADNEQFF.